This T cell receptor beta chain came from a study of blood T cells in healthy people across ages. Whole-study context: Per every two T cells, about one barcoded beta molecule was captured by template switching.

This CDR3 has 14 amino acids. CDR1 MGHRA and CDR2 YSYEKL come from the germline V gene. On this clonotype: At one end the junction does not follow the germline gene, possibly because of a read error.

A second PCR of about 6 to 12 cycles used a sample-barcoded 5' primer and a J-beta primer mix. TCRdb analysed the 5' RACE reads with MiXCR anew, one entry per CDR3 protein. This table has around 900,000 distinct CDR3 sequences, around 26% appearing once. The source of this sequence is a woman at least 80 years old in good health. The chain combines TRBV4-1 with TRBJ2-5, with 7 nucleotides matching TRBD1. Sample: blood. Here the CDR3 DNA reads TGCGCCAGCAGCCTCACAGGGGTCCAAGGGACCCAGTACTTC. Translating gives CASSLTGVQGTQYF.